Below are 30 T cell receptor beta chains sequenced from a single sample in a study of cytomegalovirus exposure and HLA in healthy donors. PCR amplification relied on 60 Vbeta primers (plus 13 Jbeta primers). TCRdb keeps only in-frame clones here, not all; method: immunoSEQ multiplex PCR. Found here are 100,000 to 150,000 clones, under 75% of them singletons; the top ten hold around 2.5%. The specimen sequenced was PBMCs. The receptors shown here come from a woman aged 40 to 50 in good health and CMV-seronegative.

This rearrangement joins TRBV5-4 to TRBJ1-2; no definite D call. CDR3 length: 15 amino acids. Germline CDR1 SGHNT, CDR2 YYREEE (reference sequence). V was pared by 0 bases and J by 4 bases, with 13 bases between. CDR3 in amino acids: CASSLDPEGLYGYTF. The CDR3 region has the DNA TGTGCCAGCAGCTTGGACCCCGAGGGTCTCTATGGCTACACCTTC.

This clone was observed a few times. The chain links TRBV9 to TRBJ1-1, with D possibly matching TRBD1 (6 bases). Germline V gene data show CDR1 as SGDLS and CDR2 as YYNGEE. This CDR3 has 13 residues. Trimming shortened V by 4 bases and J by 8 bases, and 15 bases separated the two germline ends. The DNA of the CDR3 is TGTGCCAGCAGCTCTTTCTGGGGGGGCGAAGCTTTCTTT. As protein: CASSSFWGGEAFF. The complete variable domain, with remaining parts taken from reference TRBV9 and TRBJ1-1, reads DSGVTQTPKHLITATGQRVTLRCSPRSGDLSVYWYQQSLDQGLQFLIQYYNGEERAKGNILERFSAQQFPDLHSELNLSSLELGDSALYFCASSSFWGGEAFFGQGTRLTVV.

The rearrangement joins TRBV11-2 to TRBJ1-1; no firm D call. Germline-derived CDR1 and CDR2 are SGHAT and FQNNGV. This CDR3 comprises 12 residues. Trimming cost V 4 bases and J 4 bases, with 7 bases left between them. CDR3 region: CASSSGSTEAFF. The CDR3 DNA reads as TGTGCCAGCAGCTCCGGTAGCACTGAAGCTTTCTTT.

This clone was picked up a small number of times. The J gene is TRBJ1-2, the V gene TRBV5-8, with 8 positions matching TRBD1. The CDR3 length is 13 residues. Per germline, CDR1 SGHTS and CDR2 YDEGEE. Trimming cost V 4 bases and J 4 bases; bases outside gene matches: 3. CDR3 protein: CASSPTGAYGYTF. The CDR3 DNA reads TGTGCCAGCAGCCCGACAGGGGCCTATGGCTACACCTTC.

As DNA, the CDR3 is TGTGCCATCAGTGAAAAGAGCGACTATGGCTACACCTTC. Its protein is CAISEKSDYGYTF. This chain links TRBV10-3 with TRBJ1-2; D not certain. V was shortened by 3 bases and J by 3 bases, with 8 bases between the two germline ends. This CDR3 spans 13 amino acids. Germline loops: CDR1 ENHRY, CDR2 SYGVKD.

The chain uses TRBV18 and TRBJ2-7; 8 bases align to TRBD1. V shed 3 bases, J shed 2 bases, and the junction held 6 bases outside the gene matches. The germline V gene has CDR1 KGHSH and CDR2 LQKENI. The CDR3 covers 15 residues. CDR3 residues: CASSPQTGGTYEQYF. The CDR3 coding sequence is TGTGCCAGCTCACCCCAAACAGGGGGAACCTACGAGCAGTACTTC.

The table lists this clone with a few counts. The chain uses TRBV2 and TRBJ1-1; D is undetermined. The CDR3 loop spans 16 amino acids. Trimming cost V 6 bases and J 3 bases, with 20 bases left between them. CDR1 SNHLY and CDR2 FYNNEI come from the germline V gene. The CDR3 DNA is TGTGCCAGCAGGGGAACGGGAGGCGGAAAGGACACTGAAGCTTTCTTT. Translated, it gives CASRGTGGGKDTEAFF. The variable domain in full, with the rest retrieved from reference TRBV2 and TRBJ1-1, is EPEVTQTPSHQVTQMGQEVILRCVPISNHLYFYWYRQILGQKVEFLVSFYNNEISEKSEIFDDQFSVERPDGSNFTLKIRSTKLEDSAMYFCASRGTGGGKDTEAFFGQGTRLTVV.

The rearrangement joins TRBV11-1 to TRBJ2-3; D perhaps matches TRBD1 (6 bases). The CDR3 spans 14 residues. CDR1 is SGHAT and CDR2 is FQDESV in the germline V gene (reference sequence). V lost 1 base and J 3 bases, leaving 8 bases between the germline ends. The CDR3 is CASSLVQGTDTQYF. In nucleotides, the CDR3 is TGTGCCAGCAGCTTAGTCCAGGGGACAGATACGCAGTATTTT.

The sample holds one count of this clone. This chain links TRBV9 with TRBJ2-5, with 8 nucleotides matching TRBD1. The CDR3 length is 15 residues. The V gene end was trimmed by 2 bases and the J gene end by 1 base; junction bases not matched to a gene: 4. Germline lookup yields CDR1 SGDLS and CDR2 YYNGEE. CDR3 in DNA: TGTGCCAGCAGCGTGGGGACAGGAGCCCAAGAGACCCAGTACTTC. Its protein is CASSVGTGAQETQYF.

This clone came up many times. The gene calls are TRBV2 and TRBJ2-7, with D possibly matching TRBD1 (5 bases). The ends were cut back, 6 bases at V and 3 bases at J, with 12 bases in the middle. The CDR3 contains 13 residues. Germline loops: CDR1 SNHLY, CDR2 FYNNEI. CDR3 nucleotide sequence: TGTGCCAGCAGGGTGGACACAAACTACGAGCAGTACTTC. Its protein product is CASRVDTNYEQYF.

The chain couples TRBV5-6 to TRBJ1-5; 8 bases line up with TRBD1. The V and J ends lost 1 base and 1 base, in that order; junction bases with no gene match: 4. The germline CDR1 and CDR2 sequences are SGHDT and YYEEEE. This CDR3 has 16 residues. The CDR3, as DNA: TGTGCCAGCAGCTTGTGGCAGGGGGCGAGCAATCAGCCCCAGCATTTT. This encodes CASSLWQGASNQPQHF.

The chain's CDR3 is CASSYRGAESEKLFF. The CDR3 DNA sequence: TGCGCCAGCAGCTATCGTGGGGCAGAGAGTGAAAAACTGTTTTTT. The chain links TRBV5-1 to TRBJ1-4; tentatively, D is TRBD1 (5 bases). CDR3 size: 15 residues. V shed 3 bases and J shed 7 bases, with 16 bases lying between them. CDR1 is SGHRS and CDR2 is YFSETQ in the germline V gene.

The rearrangement links TRBV5-6 to TRBJ2-5; 7 bases map to TRBD1. In germline, CDR1 is SGHDT, CDR2 YYEEEE. The CDR3 length is 14 residues. The J segment lost 1 base and the V segment lost 5 bases, leaving 5 bases of the junction unmatched. Written as DNA, the CDR3 is TGTGCCAGCAGTTGGGGACAGATCCAAGAGACCCAGTACTTC. Translated: CASSWGQIQETQYF.

The J gene is TRBJ1-2, the V gene TRBV6-6, with TRBD1 matching over 9 bases. The germline CDR1 and CDR2 sequences are MNHNY and SVGAGI (reference sequence). This CDR3 is built from 12 residues. V lost 5 bases, J lost 6 bases, and 1 base stayed unmatched. The CDR3 DNA sequence: TGTGCCAGCAGTAGGACAGGGGATGGCTACACCTTC. Protein: CASSRTGDGYTF.

The chain recombines TRBV6-5 with TRBJ2-7; TRBD1 agrees at 10 bases. V trimming: 2 bases; J trimming: 6 bases; junction bases outside the gene matches: 4. The CDR3 totals 14 residues. The germline V gene has CDR1 MNHEY and CDR2 SVGAGI. The CDR3 region is CASSYGTGDREQYF. In DNA, the CDR3 is TGTGCCAGCAGTTACGGGACAGGGGACCGCGAGCAGTACTTC.

V is TRBV30 and J is TRBJ1-1, with unresolved D. This CDR3 is 13 amino acids long. V was pared by 7 bases and J by 0 bases, with 12 bases between. In germline, CDR1 is GTSNPN, CDR2 SVGIG (reference sequence). CDR3 bases: TGTGCCTCCTCGGGATCGATGAACACTGAAGCTTTCTTT. Translating it yields CASSGSMNTEAFF.

This chain connects TRBV9 to TRBJ1-1; D uncertain. Germline CDR1 is SGDLS and CDR2 is YYNGEE. The V end lost 0 bases, the J end lost 2 bases, and 11 bases lay between the germline ends. This CDR3 is built from 15 residues. The CDR3 region has the DNA TGTGCCAGCAGCGTAGGTGGGGAGGCTAACACTGAAGCTTTCTTT. Protein product: CASSVGGEANTEAFF.

This chain joins TRBV15 and TRBJ1-6; possible D gene TRBD1, 5 bases. CDR1 LNHNV and CDR2 YYDKDF come from the germline V gene (reference sequence). The CDR3 sequence is 15 residues long. Trimming removed 0 bases from V and 8 bases from J, with 11 bases in between. The CDR3 loop is CATSRDPGPDSPLHF. In DNA form, the CDR3 reads TGTGCCACCAGCAGAGATCCAGGGCCCGATTCACCCCTCCACTTT.

This clone appeared a few times. The chain recombines TRBV7-3 with TRBJ2-2; D might be TRBD2 (7 bases). V lost 7 bases and J 0 bases, leaving 15 bases between the germline ends. This CDR3 is 16 amino acids long. CDR1 is SGHTA, CDR2 FQGTGA, per germline. The CDR3 coding sequence is TGTGCCAGCATCCCTGGGGAGGGGGCGAACACCGGGGAGCTGTTTTTT. This gives the protein CASIPGEGANTGELFF.

The genes are TRBV30 and TRBJ1-1; D gene unclear. Trimming removed 5 bases at V and 4 bases at J, with 14 bases between. The germline V gene encodes CDR1 GTSNPN and CDR2 SVGIG (reference sequence). The length of the CDR3 is 13 residues. The CDR3 protein is CAWGSAGGTEAFF. The CDR3 region has the DNA TGTGCCTGGGGCTCTGCAGGAGGCACTGAAGCTTTCTTT.

The V call is TRBV4-3, the J call TRBJ1-2; D is perhaps TRBD1 (5 bases). V shed 0 bases and J shed 7 bases, with 12 bases lying between them. CDR3 length equals 14 residues. Germline CDR1 reads LGHNA; CDR2 reads YSLEER. DNA for the CDR3: TGCGCCAGCAGCCAAGATTCCAGGGCTTCTGGCTACACCTTC. This gives the protein CASSQDSRASGYTF.

This clone appeared a few times. The chain is built from TRBV7-3 and TRBJ2-7; D gene unclear. V dropped 1 base and J dropped 4 bases, with 8 bases sitting between them. Germline assignment: CDR1 SGHTA and CDR2 FQGTGA. The CDR3 loop spans 13 amino acids. CDR3 sequence reads: CASSLMAGYEQYF. CDR3 coding DNA: TGTGCCAGCAGCTTAATGGCCGGGTACGAGCAGTACTTC.

This sequence joins TRBV6-5 and TRBJ1-2; 9 bases line up with TRBD1. The CDR3 covers 13 residues. Germline CDR1 and CDR2: MNHEY and SVGAGI. Losses at the gene ends were 7 bases for V and 5 bases for J; bases not matched to a gene: 5. DNA for the CDR3: TGTGCCAGCATGGGGGACAGGGTATATGGCTACACCTTC. It yields the protein CASMGDRVYGYTF.

CDR3 bases: TGTGCCAGCAGTCCGGAAGGGGTCGGCTATGGCTACACCTTC. Encoded protein: CASSPEGVGYGYTF. The rearrangement links TRBV7-3 to TRBJ1-2; perhaps TRBD1 as D (5 bases). This CDR3 has 14 amino acids. V gave up 6 bases and J gave up 4 bases, with 15 bases separating them. The V gene's germline CDR1 is SGHTA and CDR2 FQGTGA.

A word on this clone: This sample also contains other DNA sequences that code for the same CDR3. The CDR3 DNA sequence: TGTGCCAGCAGTGCCGACCGAGGACTAGCGGGGTACACAGATACGCAGTATTTT. It specifies CASSADRGLAGYTDTQYF. The chain uses TRBV6-1 and TRBJ2-3; 12 nucleotides line up with TRBD2. CDR1 and CDR2 (germline): MNHNS, SASEGT. This CDR3 comprises 18 residues. The ends lost 4 bases at V and 2 bases at J; junction bases unmatched: 10.

The gene calls are TRBV19 and TRBJ2-7; TRBD1 is a possible D gene (6 bases). The V and J ends lost 4 bases and 3 bases respectively, with 10 bases between them. CDR3 size: 13 residues. Germline CDR1 and CDR2: LNHDA and SQIVND (reference sequence). The CDR3 spells CASSRGQIYEQYF. CDR3 bases: TGTGCCAGTAGTAGGGGACAAATCTACGAGCAGTACTTC.

The chain couples TRBV6-5 to TRBJ1-2; the D gene is possibly TRBD1 (6 bases). The germline CDR1 and CDR2 sequences are MNHEY and SVGAGI. The CDR3 has 14 amino acids. Trimming stripped 4 bases from V and 4 bases from J, with 13 bases between. The DNA of the CDR3 is TGTGCCAGCAGTTTCAGGACAGCATCCTATGGCTACACCTTC. Its protein is CASSFRTASYGYTF.

The genes are TRBV7-3 and TRBJ2-7, with 11 bases identical to TRBD1. Germline V gene sequence: CDR1 SGHTA, CDR2 FQGTGA. V shed 3 bases, J shed 6 bases, and the junction held 4 bases outside the gene matches. The CDR3 totals 14 residues. CDR3 sequence: CASSLIGTGGEQYF. The CDR3 DNA follows: TGTGCCAGCAGCTTGATCGGGACAGGGGGCGAGCAGTACTTC.

This clone has only a few counts. The J gene is TRBJ1-1, the V gene TRBV6-5; no firm D call. Germline V lookup: CDR1 MNHEY, CDR2 SVGAGI. The CDR3 spans 13 residues. Trimming pared 6 bases from V and 1 base from J, leaving 9 bases between. The CDR3, as DNA: TGTGCCAGCAGACTCCAATCGAACACTGAAGCTTTCTTT. Residues: CASRLQSNTEAFF.

V and J are TRBV5-1 and TRBJ2-7, with 7 bases identical to TRBD1. The CDR3 covers 16 residues. The germline CDR1 and CDR2 sequences are SGHRS and YFSETQ. The J segment lost 0 bases and the V segment lost 4 bases, leaving 10 bases of the junction unmatched. CDR3 coding DNA: TGCGCCAGCAGCCCCCAGCCGACAGGGCTCTCCTACGAGCAGTACTTC. Protein: CASSPQPTGLSYEQYF.